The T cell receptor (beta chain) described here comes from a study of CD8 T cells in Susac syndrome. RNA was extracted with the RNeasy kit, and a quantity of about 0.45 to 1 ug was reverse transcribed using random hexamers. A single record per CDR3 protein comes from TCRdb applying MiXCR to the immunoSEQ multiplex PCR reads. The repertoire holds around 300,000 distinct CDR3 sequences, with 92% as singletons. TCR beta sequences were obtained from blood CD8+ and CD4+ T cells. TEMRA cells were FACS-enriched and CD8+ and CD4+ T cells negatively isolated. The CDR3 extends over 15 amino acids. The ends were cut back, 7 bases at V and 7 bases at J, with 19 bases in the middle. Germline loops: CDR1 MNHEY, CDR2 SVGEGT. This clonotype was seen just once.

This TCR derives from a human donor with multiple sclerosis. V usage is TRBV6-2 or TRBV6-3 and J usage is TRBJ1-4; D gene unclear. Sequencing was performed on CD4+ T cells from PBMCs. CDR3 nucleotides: TGTGCCAGCAATCCCCGCGGAGGTGGGCGTGAAAAACTGTTTTTT. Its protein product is CASNPRGGGREKLFF.